The rows below give T cell receptor beta chains drawn from one sample of a study of blood T cell repertoires in COVID-19. The table came from immunoSEQ multiplex PCR; TCRdb's copy has only in-frame clones and leaves some out. The profile covers about 380,000 clones, with 81% appearing a single time and roughly 1.2% taken by the ten largest. Source material: peripheral blood. All receptors derive from a human donor with acute or convalescent COVID-19. The donor label of this sample is uncertain. The CDR3 runs from the conserved cysteine through the conserved F or W. A D gene is named only where the DNA matches it firmly. Expanded clones get a size class; other rows say once, few or many, or leave the size out.

few | TRBJ1-6 | TRBV4-2 | . | 16 | TGTGCCAGCAGCCAAGTAGTCCCGAGCGACAATTCACCCCTCCACTTT | CASSQVVPSDNSPLHF
. | TRBJ2-3 | TRBV3-1/TRBV3-2 | . | 16 | TGTGCCAGCTCACTTCCCGGGACACCTAGCACAGATACGCAGTATTTT | CASSLPGTPSTDTQYF
. | TRBJ1-4 | TRBV6-1 | . | 14 | TGTGCCAGCAGTGAAAAGTTAGCAATGGAAAAACTGTTTTTT | CASSEKLAMEKLFF
. | TRBJ2-4 | TRBV24-1 | . | 16 | TGTGCCACCAGTGATTCCCCGGGCAGGGACAAAAACATTCAGTACTTC | CATSDSPGRDKNIQYF
. | TRBJ1-2 | TRBV5-1 | . | 15 | TGCGCCAGCAGCTTTGGGGGGATTGGGAACTATGGCTACACCTTC | CASSFGGIGNYGYTF
few | TRBJ1-5 | TRBV30 | . | 14 | TGTGCCTGGAGTGTTGCCTATAGCAATCAGCCCCAGCATTTT | CAWSVAYSNQPQHF
. | TRBJ1-3 | TRBV7-6 | . | 17 | TGTGCCAGCAGCTTAAGGGGGTCGGCTACCTCTGGAAACACCATATATTTT | CASSLRGSATSGNTIYF
. | TRBJ2-2 | TRBV7-2 | TRBD1 | 14 | TGTGCCAGCAGCATGGACAGGGTGAGCGGGGAGCTGTTTTTT | CASSMDRVSGELFF
. | TRBJ2-3 | TRBV5-1 | TRBD2 | 16 | TGCGCCAGCAGCTTGGGACTAGCGGGGGGGATCGATACGCAGTATTTT | CASSLGLAGGIDTQYF
once | TRBJ2-1 | TRBV10-2 | TRBD2 | 13 | TGCGCCAGCGGGACTAGCGTGATGAGTGAGCAGTTCTTC | CASGTSVMSEQFF
. | TRBJ1-1 | TRBV5-8 | TRBD1 | 14 | TGTGCCAGCAGCTTCGGTAGACAGGGGGGTGAAGCTTTCTTT | CASSFGRQGGEAFF
. | TRBJ2-7 | TRBV6-5 | TRBD1 | 16 | TGTGCCAGCAGTTACACACAGGGGGCTTCATCGGTCGAGCAGTACTTC | CASSYTQGASSVEQYF
. | TRBJ2-7 | TRBV5-1 | TRBD1 | 16 | TGCGCCAGCAGCTTGTTTCCGGGGACAGGGACCTACGAGCAGTACTTC | CASSLFPGTGTYEQYF